Listed below are T cell receptor beta chains from one sample, sequenced in a study of cytomegalovirus exposure and HLA in healthy donors. Profiling relied on immunoSEQ multiplex PCR, and the TCRdb table lists in-frame clones only, not all of them. This table holds more than 150,000 clones, 60% to 80% found once. Sequenced sample: PBMCs. The receptors were sampled from a man aged 45 to 65 in good health and CMV-seropositive. Each CDR3 is given with its conserved first and last residue. Each record gives: J gene, D gene, clone size, V gene, CDR3 protein, CDR3 DNA. A D gene is named only where the DNA matches it firmly. Some rows have no size entry. The others give once, few or many, or a class for an expanded clone.

>TRBJ1-3|TRBD1|.|TRBV11-2
CASSSGQDRRNTIYF
TGTGCCAGCAGCTCGGGACAGGATAGAAGAAACACCATATATTTT
>TRBJ1-4|TRBD1|once|TRBV18
CASSPSFRGRGEKLFF
TGTGCCAGCTCACCAAGCTTCAGGGGGAGAGGTGAAAAACTGTTTTTT
>TRBJ1-5|.|once|TRBV2
CASRRRQDLGQPQHF
TGTGCCAGCAGGAGGAGGCAGGACCTAGGTCAGCCCCAGCATTTT
>TRBJ2-7|TRBD1|few|TRBV5-8
CASSWRTGQNYEQYF
TGTGCCAGCAGCTGGAGGACAGGACAAAACTACGAGCAGTACTTC
>TRBJ2-7|TRBD2|.|TRBV7-3
CASSVAGTSGYEQYF
TGTGCCAGCAGCGTAGCCGGGACTAGCGGGTACGAGCAGTACTTC
>TRBJ1-6|TRBD1|.|TRBV15
CATSRTGYNSPLHF
TGTGCCACCAGTAGGACAGGTTATAATTCACCCCTCCACTTT
>TRBJ2-7|.|.|TRBV5-4
CASSTPGKEQYF
TGTGCCAGCAGCACCCCAGGGAAAGAGCAGTACTTC
>TRBJ1-2|TRBD1|.|TRBV6-5
CASSAQGAVSYGYTF
TGTGCCAGCTCCGCCCAGGGGGCCGTCAGCTATGGCTACACCTTC
>TRBJ2-1|TRBD1|.|TRBV19
CASSRDRGYNEQFF
TGTGCCAGTAGTCGGGACAGGGGGTACAATGAGCAGTTCTTC
>TRBJ2-5|TRBD2|once|TRBV7-3
CASSLTGGQETQYF
TGTGCCAGCAGCTTAACGGGGGGGCAAGAGACCCAGTACTTC
>TRBJ1-2|.|.|TRBV4-3
CASSQGGGDDYGYTF
TGCGCCAGCAGCCAAGGGGGGGGAGATGACTATGGCTACACCTTC
>TRBJ2-1|.|few|TRBV6-1
CASSSYLRQQFF
TGTGCCAGCAGTTCCTACTTGAGGCAGCAGTTCTTC
>TRBJ1-2|.|.|TRBV27
CASSLKQGYGYTF
TGTGCCAGCAGTTTGAAACAGGGCTATGGCTACACCTTC
>TRBJ2-1|TRBD2|.|TRBV4-3
CASSHDSGGATYNEQFF
TGCGCCAGCAGCCATGATAGCGGGGGGGCAACCTACAATGAGCAGTTCTTC
>TRBJ1-5|TRBD1|.|TRBV2
CASTETGLGNQPQHF
TGTGCCAGCACCGAGACAGGGCTTGGCAATCAGCCCCAGCATTTT
>TRBJ2-5|.|.|TRBV5-4
CASSGRTGGGETQYF
TGTGCCAGCAGCGGACGCACAGGGGGGGGAGAGACCCAGTACTTC
>TRBJ1-1|.|.|TRBV7-2
CASSSAGWTEAFF
TGTGCCAGCAGCTCCGCGGGATGGACTGAAGCTTTCTTT
>TRBJ1-6|.|.|TRBV9
CASSVGTARNNSPLHF
TGTGCCAGCAGCGTAGGGACAGCAAGGAATAATTCACCCCTCCACTTT
>TRBJ1-1|.|.|TRBV11-1
CASSQGGGNTEAFF
TGTGCCAGCAGCCAGGGAGGGGGGAACACTGAAGCTTTCTTT
>TRBJ1-1|.|.|TRBV7-2
CASSSDSSGTEAFF
TGTGCCAGCAGCTCGGACAGTTCTGGCACTGAAGCTTTCTTT
>TRBJ1-1|.|.|TRBV18
CASSPGHSNRRTEAFF
TGTGCCAGCTCACCGGGACATTCCAATAGAAGAACTGAAGCTTTCTTT
>TRBJ2-7|.|.|TRBV27
CASSPGGEQYF
TGTGCCAGCAGCCCTGGAGGGGAGCAGTACTTC
>TRBJ1-4|.|.|TRBV28
CASSFNGGTNEKLFF
TGTGCCAGCAGTTTCAACGGGGGAACTAATGAAAAACTGTTTTTT
>TRBJ2-3|TRBD2|.|TRBV4-1
CASSRLGRESTDTQYF
TGCGCCAGCAGTCGACTAGGGAGGGAAAGCACAGATACGCAGTATTTT
>TRBJ1-4|.|few|TRBV6-1
CASSEVRQIATNEKLFF
TGTGCCAGCAGTGAAGTGCGGCAGATCGCAACTAATGAAAAACTGTTTTTT
>TRBJ1-1|.|.|TRBV28
CASSYFNTEAFF
TGTGCCAGCAGTTACTTTAACACTGAAGCTTTCTTT
>TRBJ2-7|TRBD1|once|TRBV28
CASSFGQEYEQYF
TGTGCCAGCAGCTTCGGACAGGAGTACGAGCAGTACTTC
>TRBJ1-5|.|.|TRBV19
CASSISSWQPQHF
TGTGCCAGTAGTATTTCTAGTTGGCAGCCCCAGCATTTT
>TRBJ2-7|.|.|TRBV6-5
CASSRGTEQYF
TGTGCCAGCAGCCGCGGGACCGAGCAGTACTTC
>TRBJ1-2|TRBD1|.|TRBV14
CASSRQQGIYGYTF
TGTGCCAGCAGCCGACAACAGGGGATTTATGGCTACACCTTC
>TRBJ1-2|.|.|TRBV6-6
CASSYLDREGYTF
TGTGCCAGCAGTTACCTAGACCGGGAGGGCTACACCTTC
>TRBJ1-1|.|once|TRBV6-5
CASKQGNTEAFF
TGTGCCAGCAAACAGGGAAACACTGAAGCTTTCTTT
>TRBJ1-1|.|.|TRBV19
CASSIFPNTEAFF
TGTGCCAGTAGTATCTTCCCTAACACTGAAGCTTTCTTT
>TRBJ2-5|.|.|TRBV5-5
CASRAAAQETQYF
TGTGCCAGCCGAGCCGCCGCACAAGAGACCCAGTACTTC
>TRBJ1-2|.|.|TRBV19
CASSDLVANYGYTF
TGTGCCAGTAGTGATCTAGTGGCTAACTATGGCTACACCTTC
>TRBJ2-5|TRBD1|.|TRBV7-9
CASSMAGGRVETQYF
TGTGCCAGCAGCATGGCAGGGGGCAGGGTGGAGACCCAGTACTTC
>TRBJ1-5|TRBD1|.|TRBV29-1
CSVKGQGNQPQHF
TGCAGCGTCAAGGGACAGGGCAATCAGCCCCAGCATTTT
>TRBJ2-2|.|.|TRBV9
CASSVAGTGELFF
TGTGCCAGCAGCGTAGCAGGGACCGGGGAGCTGTTTTTT
>TRBJ1-3|.|.|TRBV5-1
CASSRNRRDTGQAGNTIYF
TGCGCCAGCAGCCGGAATCGCAGAGATACAGGGCAAGCTGGAAACACCATATATTTT
>TRBJ1-4|TRBD1|once|TRBV6-5
CASSYTGGVTNEKLFF
TGTGCCAGCAGTTACACAGGGGGCGTAACTAATGAAAAACTGTTTTTT
>TRBJ1-6|TRBD1|.|TRBV28
CASSLPTGPGNSPLHF
TGTGCCAGCAGTTTACCGACAGGGCCTGGGAATTCACCCCTCCACTTT